This T cell receptor beta chain originates from a study of identical twins. TCRdb re-analysed the 5' RACE reads in MiXCR, keeping a single row per CDR3 protein. This table has about 200,000 distinct CDR3 sequences, over 5.5% appearing once. The germline CDR1 and CDR2 sequences are DFQATT and SNEGSKA (reference sequence). The CDR3 spans 17 residues. V trimming: 1 base; J trimming: 0 bases; junction bases outside the gene matches: 8. This sample also appeared in a second study, on T cells expressing NK-cell markers. This second study notes: In a group of about 6 donors, dominant NKG2C+ clonotypes represented roughly 1.0-7.5% of CD8+ T cells. The CD3+CD56-NKG2C+ fraction of several donors was likewise dominated by these clonotypes.

Sequences were obtained from CD8+ T cells sorted from blood. This chain connects TRBV20-1 to TRBJ2-7, with 11 positions matching TRBD2. The source is a woman between 18 and 29 years old in good health. The CDR3 DNA reads TGCAGTGCTAGAGTGGGTAGCGGGGGGGTAAGCTCCTACGAGCAGTACTTC. Translating it yields CSARVGSGGVSSYEQYF.